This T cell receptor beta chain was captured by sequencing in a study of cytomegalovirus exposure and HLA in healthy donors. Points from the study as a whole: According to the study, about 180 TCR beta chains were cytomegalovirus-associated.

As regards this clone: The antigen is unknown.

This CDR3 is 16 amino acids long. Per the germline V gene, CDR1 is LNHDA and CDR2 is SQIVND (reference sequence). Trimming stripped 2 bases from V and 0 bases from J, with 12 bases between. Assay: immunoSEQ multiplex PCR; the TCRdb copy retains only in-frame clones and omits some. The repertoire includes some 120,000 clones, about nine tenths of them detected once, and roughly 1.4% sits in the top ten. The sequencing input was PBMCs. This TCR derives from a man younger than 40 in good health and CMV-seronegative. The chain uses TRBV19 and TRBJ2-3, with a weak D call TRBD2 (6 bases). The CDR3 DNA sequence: TGTGCCAGTAGTATATTGGCTAGCGCAAGCACAGATACGCAGTATTTT. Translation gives CASSILASASTDTQYF.